This T cell receptor (beta chain) was sequenced during a study of Ad26.COV2.S vaccination and SARS-CoV-2 variants (dated by TCRdb to 2020 to 2022). Some background on the complete study: Donors in the vaccine arm were drawn from COV1001, a phase I-IIa trial of Ad26.COV2.S in healthy adults that was multicentre, randomized, double-blind and placebo-controlled. Dosing of Ad26.COV2.S was intramuscular, at either 5x10^10 or 1x10^11 viral particles, delivered as one shot or as two shots spaced 56 days apart. The specificity and breadth of SARS-CoV-2-reactive T cell receptors after Ad26.COV2.S vaccination were assessed by TCRbeta repertoire sequencing. The TCR-sequenced set comprised about 32 samples: some 19 Ad26.COV2.S vaccine recipients, 5 placebo recipients and 8 SARS-CoV-2 convalescent individuals. Trial participants were randomized into five groups of five, in which low-dose or high-dose Ad26.COV2.S was given once or twice, or placebo was given on both occasions. Throughout the experiments and outcome assessment, investigators stayed blinded to trial group allocation. Broader findings and caveats from the paper: Vaccine and placebo recipients had comparable non-spike TCR breadth, which fits with the vaccine containing only spike. Substantial breadth of spike-specific CD8+ and CD4+ T cell responses was reported after vaccination. It was noted by the authors that total T cell responses may have been underestimated by the TCR breadth and depth analyses. The study lacked the statistical power to compare responses across vaccine doses or regimens. Spike-specific TCR breadth was higher in Ad26.COV2.S recipients than in placebo recipients (P = 0.0014).

Worth noting for this clone: Its antigen is unknown. Per-base quality was not reported, and no clone a single base away is much larger than it.

The immunoSEQ Assay was used to sequence TCRbeta CDR3 regions. After extraction, genomic DNA underwent amplification by bias-controlled multiplex PCR, followed by high-throughput sequencing. In the source study's methods: Collapsing and filtering of sequences were performed to quantify the absolute abundance of each unique TCRbeta CDR3 region. T cell fraction was estimated by normalizing TCRbeta template counts to usable DNA, which was measured by amplifying reference genes present in all nucleated cells. Repertoire TCRs were annotated as SARS-CoV-2-specific by exact matching of V gene, CDR3 amino acid sequence and J gene to a known reactive TCR set. The reference SARS-CoV-2 TCR set was obtained from MIRA and was filtered for enrichment in COVID-19-positive ImmuneCODE repertoires, whereby public or cross-reactive TCRs were removed. Using the MIRA antigens, annotated TCRs were further analysed by specific ORF or by position within an ORF. Breadth was defined as annotated unique rearrangements over total unique productive rearrangements; depth was the summed frequency of those rearrangements. Group comparisons of TCR breadth used two-sided Wilcoxon rank-sum tests. Entries here come from immuneACCESS through TCRdb and include only in-frame sequences with V and J called. Some clones fail to appear in such tables; in the studies checked, an unresolved V gene covers under half of the shortfall, and the cause of the remainder is unknown. The V and J calls and clone size come from that table; D and trimming were worked out from the DNA. This sample holds hundreds of thousands of clones; approximately 90% were observed only once. The top ten constitute 5% of the sample.

The sample's treatment or condition, from its label and the paper: about 20 received Ad26.COV2.S at low or high dose, single or two shots; about five received placebo; per-sample allocation not given. For vaccine and placebo recipients, the sequenced repertoires came from samples collected on day 63 after the first injection. Between 29 July and 7 August 2020, Cohort 1b enrolled 25 adults aged 18-55 years at one site in Boston, USA. As a vaccine, Ad26.COV2.S was a replication-incompetent adenovirus type 26 vector that expressed a prefusion-stabilized SARS-CoV-2 spike protein derived from the original Wuhan strain. From the cysteine through the phenylalanine, the CDR3 covers 15 amino acids. Kept here is only the CDR3 DNA, which spans 45 bases and is read in frame from base 1. Reading the germline V gene gives CDR1 SGDLS and CDR2 YYNGEE. Ends trimmed: V by 0 bases, J by 4 bases; bases unmatched to a gene: 4.

The clonotype originates from a person aged 18-60 years who received the Ad26.COV2.S COVID-19 vaccine or a placebo. This sequence uses TRBV9 and TRBJ2-3; TRBD2 matches 8 bases in the middle. This specimen consisted of peripheral blood, obtained in a trial of Ad26.COV2.S vaccine versus placebo. The nucleotide sequence is given as TGTGCCAGCAGCGTAGAGGCGGGGGGTCCAGATACGCAGTATTTT. Protein translation: CASSVEAGGPDTQYF.